A single sample is the source of the 15 T cell receptor beta chains below, sequenced in a study of cytomegalovirus exposure and HLA in healthy donors. PCR primers comprised 60 Vbeta and 13 Jbeta primers. The protocol was immunoSEQ multiplex PCR, while the TCRdb copy is restricted to in-frame clones and leaves out a portion. The sample consists of about 120,000 clones, about 8.6% of them appearing once. The sample comprised PBMCs. The receptors derive from a woman in her 40s in good health and CMV-seropositive.

Concerning this clone: The junction departs from germline at one end; a sequencing error may be responsible. The same CDR3 is also encoded by other DNA sequences in this sample. V gene TRBV4-2 combines with J gene TRBJ2-2; 9 bases are shared with TRBD2. This CDR3 is built from 16 residues. Germline values: CDR1 LGHNA, CDR2 YNFKEQ. This CDR3 reads CASSQASGGITGELFF. CDR3 nucleotide sequence: TGTGCTAGCAGCCAAGCCAGCGGGGGGATTACCGGGGAGCTGTTTTTT.

The gene calls are TRBV28 and TRBJ1-1; possibly TRBD1 for D (5 bases). The CDR3 runs to 12 residues. In germline, CDR1 is MDHEN, CDR2 SYDVKM. V lost 1 base and J 11 bases, leaving 11 bases between the germline ends. The CDR3 DNA is TGTGCCAGCAGTTTATTCAGGGAAGGCGCTTTCTTT. As protein: CASSLFREGAFF.

This clone was observed a few times. This chain uses TRBV7-3 with TRBJ2-7; 7 bases align to TRBD1. This CDR3 has 14 amino acids. Trimming cost V 2 bases and J 3 bases; bases outside gene matches: 4. Germline values: CDR1 SGHTA, CDR2 FQGTGA. The CDR3 DNA sequence: TGTGCCAGCAGCTTATCCAGGGGGAGCTACGAGCAGTACTTC. As protein: CASSLSRGSYEQYF.

This clone was seen more than once but under ten times. V gene TRBV6-5 combines with J gene TRBJ1-5; TRBD1 matches 8 bases. This CDR3 has 15 residues. J lost 3 bases, V lost 4 bases, and 5 bases had no gene match. Looked up from germline, CDR1 is MNHEY and CDR2 is SVGAGI. CDR3 sequence reads: CASSSTGGFNQPQHF. The CDR3 coding sequence is TGTGCCAGCAGTTCTACAGGGGGTTTCAATCAGCCCCAGCATTTT.

V and J are TRBV2 and TRBJ2-1; TRBD1 matches at 7 bases. The length of the CDR3 is 14 residues. After removal of 1 base from V and 6 bases from J, the junction contained 3 bases not matched to a gene. Germline V gene sequence: CDR1 SNHLY, CDR2 FYNNEI. CDR3 sequence: CASSEEAGGNEQFF. Written as DNA, the CDR3 is TGTGCCAGCAGTGAAGAGGCAGGGGGCAATGAGCAGTTCTTC.

For this clone: This CDR3 fails to terminate in the conserved phenylalanine or tryptophan, so it likely reflects a read error. The rearrangement joins TRBV6-1 to TRBJ1-1; TRBD1 is a possible D gene (5 bases). The V gene's germline CDR1 is MNHNS and CDR2 SASEGT. The CDR3 is 13 amino acids. Between the trimmed V and J ends, which lost 6 bases and 3 bases, there was a span of 11 bases. CDR3 residues: CASRTDSYTEAFS. The CDR3, as DNA: TGTGCCAGCAGAACTGACAGTTACACTGAAGCTTTCTCT.

The V call is TRBV2, the J call TRBJ1-4, with D maybe TRBD1 (5 bases). Germline V gene data show CDR1 as SNHLY and CDR2 as FYNNEI. This CDR3 has 14 amino acids. V lost 1 base and J lost 8, with 11 bases in between. The CDR3 nucleotides are TGTGCCAGCAGTGAAGGTGGGGACTGGGAAAAACTGTTTTTT. It specifies CASSEGGDWEKLFF.

A note on this clone: One end of the junction fails to match germline, which may point to a read error. The rearrangement uses TRBV2 and TRBJ2-5; 8 bases align to TRBD2. This CDR3 is 11 amino acids long. CDR1 and CDR2 (germline): SNHLY, FYNNEI. The CDR3 region is CARSDGRGQYF. CDR3 coding DNA: TGTGCCAGAAGTGACGGGAGGGGTCAGTACTTC.

This clone has only a few counts. The J gene is TRBJ2-2, the V gene TRBV7-8; no firm D call. The V gene lost 5 bases and the J gene lost 0 bases, with 13 bases spanning the gap. This CDR3 comprises 16 residues. The germline V gene has CDR1 SGHVS and CDR2 FQNEAQ. The CDR3 loop is CASSLKTRANTGELFF. CDR3 bases: TGTGCCAGCAGCCTAAAAACGCGCGCGAACACCGGGGAGCTGTTTTTT.

The sample holds a few counts of this clone. The chain has TRBV7-8 and TRBJ2-1; 8 nucleotides agree with TRBD2. The germline gives CDR1 SGHVS, CDR2 FQNEAQ. Germline trimming cut 1 base from V and 0 bases from J; bases unmatched to any gene: 8. The CDR3 sequence is 18 residues long. The CDR3 loop reads CASSLVLAGRRSYNEQFF. The CDR3 DNA is TGTGCCAGCAGCTTAGTATTAGCGGGGAGACGCTCCTACAATGAGCAGTTCTTC.

This clone was observed a handful of times. The CDR3 loop is CASSPGAVTGELFF. CDR3 bases: TGTGCCAGCAGCCCAGGGGCGGTCACCGGGGAGCTGTTTTTT. The rearrangement joins TRBV9 to TRBJ2-2; tentative D call: TRBD1 (6 bases). Germline-derived CDR1 and CDR2 are SGDLS and YYNGEE. The ends were cut back, 4 bases at V and 4 bases at J, with 11 bases in the middle. The CDR3 is 14 amino acids.

V usage is TRBV4-1 and J usage is TRBJ1-1; no firm D call. The V gene lost 2 bases and the J gene lost 5 bases, with 15 bases spanning the gap. The germline V gene encodes CDR1 MGHRA and CDR2 YSYEKL. The CDR3 totals 15 residues. The CDR3 is CASSQQPGPGTEAFF. CDR3 bases: TGCGCCAGCAGCCAACAACCAGGCCCGGGGACTGAAGCTTTCTTT.

The V and J genes are TRBV10-1 and TRBJ1-1; 7 nucleotides agree with TRBD1. The CDR3 consists of 15 residues. Trimming took 2 bases from V and 1 from J; bases not matched to a gene: 4. Germline CDR1 reads WNHNN; CDR2 reads SYGVQD (reference sequence). The CDR3 here is CASSEGQATNTEAFF. CDR3 nucleotide sequence: TGCGCCAGCAGTGAGGGACAGGCCACGAACACTGAAGCTTTCTTT.

In its sample, this clone was seen a few times. This chain joins TRBV30 and TRBJ1-5, with 8 bases that match TRBD1. The CDR3 sequence is 12 residues long. Germline trimming cut 7 bases from V and 4 bases from J; bases unmatched to any gene: 3. Germline CDR1 is GTSNPN and CDR2 is SVGIG (reference sequence). CDR3 sequence reads: CASGQVNQPQHF. CDR3 in DNA: TGTGCCTCGGGACAGGTAAATCAGCCCCAGCATTTT.

For the CDR3, the DNA is TGCGCCAGCACACAGGGTGCGCCAGAATACGAGCAGTACTTC. Its protein product is CASTQGAPEYEQYF. The chain recombines TRBV5-1 with TRBJ2-7; D may be TRBD1 (6 bases). V lost 6 bases, J lost 4 bases, and 17 bases lay in between. Germline values: CDR1 SGHRS, CDR2 YFSETQ. The CDR3 consists of 14 residues.